A single sample gave rise to the 28 T cell receptor beta chains below, sequenced in a study of T cells expressing NK-cell markers. One entry per CDR3 protein, without DNA, is what TCRdb gives after re-calling the 5' RACE reads. The sample holds 200,000 to 300,000 distinct CDR3 sequences. The source material was blood T cells: a sorted CD56 or NKG2C T cell subset, CD4+ or CD8+ T cells, or bulk PBMC T cells (not recorded which). The receptors were sampled from a man younger than 30 in good health.

V usage is TRBV12-3 or TRBV12-4 and J usage is TRBJ2-6; there is no DNA to check the TCRdb D call of TRBD1. This CDR3 has 14 amino acids. CDR3 sequence: CASSDSEKANVLTF.

The rearrangement uses TRBV29-1 and TRBJ2-5. From germline, CDR1 is SQVTM and CDR2 ANQGSEA. This CDR3 comprises 12 residues. CDR3 in amino acids: CSVVTTVETQYF.

The chain links TRBV29-1 to TRBJ2-1; TCRdb picks TRBD2, but there is no DNA to check that call. This CDR3 is built from 16 residues. Germline V gives CDR1 SQVTM, CDR2 ANQGSEA. The CDR3 is CSVGLAGSSSYNEQFF.

This chain connects TRBV6-5 to TRBJ2-5; TCRdb's D call of TRBD1 is untestable without DNA. Germline CDR1 MNHEY, CDR2 SVGAGI. The CDR3 loop spans 15 amino acids. The CDR3 region is CASSYRDREWETQYF.

V usage is TRBV9 and J usage is TRBJ2-7. CDR3 length: 15 residues. Germline assignment: CDR1 SGDLS and CDR2 YYNGEE. The CDR3 is CASSVEPTASYEQYF.

V gene TRBV6-1 combines with J gene TRBJ1-3; TCRdb proposes TRBD1, but this gene call is untestable without DNA. Germline V gene data show CDR1 as MNHNS and CDR2 as SASEGT. The CDR3 loop spans 16 amino acids. CDR3 amino acids: CASSLGGSSIGNTIYF.

The chain carries TRBV2 and TRBJ2-7; without DNA, the TCRdb call of TRBD2 cannot be checked. CDR3 length equals 14 residues. CDR1 SNHLY and CDR2 FYNNEI come from the germline V gene. The CDR3 loop reads CATSSGRASYEQYF.

J is TRBJ2-1 and V is TRBV7-2. The CDR3 totals 13 residues. CDR1 and CDR2 from the germline V gene are SGHTA and FQGNSA. The CDR3 spells CASSLRTANEQFF.

The V gene is TRBV6-1, the J gene TRBJ2-2; TCRdb reports TRBD1, a call that lacks DNA to check it against. Per germline, CDR1 MNHNS and CDR2 SASEGT. The CDR3 covers 14 residues. CDR3 residues: CASLRGDHTGELFF.

The CDR3 loop is CASKPGAGQGASQPQHF. The rearrangement joins TRBV27 to TRBJ1-5; the D gene TCRdb calls, TRBD1, cannot be checked with no DNA. The CDR3 is 17 residues long. Per germline, CDR1 MNHEY and CDR2 SMNVEV (reference sequence).

This rearrangement joins TRBV7-6 to TRBJ2-2. Germline CDR1 is SGHVS and CDR2 is FNYEAQ. The CDR3 sequence is 17 residues long. The CDR3 region is CASSPRIDVSNTGELFF.

The chain carries TRBV5-5 and TRBJ1-2. The CDR3 is 15 amino acids. Germline CDR1 and CDR2: SGHKS and YYEKEE (reference sequence). The CDR3 loop reads CASSPPTQSGYGYTF.

The rearrangement uses TRBV10-1 and TRBJ1-1; checking the TCRdb D call of TRBD1 is not possible without DNA. CDR3 length equals 15 residues. Germline loops: CDR1 WNHNN, CDR2 SYGVQD (reference sequence). This CDR3 is CASRKNRGMNTEAFF.

This chain connects TRBV20-1 to TRBJ2-1. The germline V gene encodes CDR1 DFQATT and CDR2 SNEGSKA (reference sequence). CDR3 size: 13 residues. The CDR3 sequence: CSVAQSSYNEQFF.

The chain has TRBV27 and TRBJ2-1; TCRdb indicates TRBD1, and absent DNA this call remains unverified. The germline gives CDR1 MNHEY, CDR2 SMNVEV (reference sequence). The CDR3 length is 17 residues. CDR3 amino acids: CASSLNKMRGAYNEQFF.

The chain has TRBV29-1 and TRBJ2-5; the TCRdb D gene call, TRBD1, has no DNA to confirm it. In germline, CDR1 is SQVTM, CDR2 ANQGSEA. The CDR3 has 14 amino acids. This CDR3 reads CSVEDGSRGETQYF.

The rearrangement links TRBV20-1 to TRBJ1-5; TCRdb indicates TRBD1, and absent DNA this call remains unverified. Germline CDR1 and CDR2: DFQATT and SNEGSKA (reference sequence). The CDR3 spans 16 residues. CDR3 region: CSARDPGQGSNQPQHF.

This chain connects TRBV9 to TRBJ2-1; TCRdb's D call, TRBD1, is unchecked because there is no DNA. The CDR3 extends over 16 amino acids. Germline assignment: CDR1 SGDLS and CDR2 YYNGEE. The CDR3 loop is CASSVSPQGTGGEQFF.

J is TRBJ2-3 and V is TRBV7-2; the TCRdb D gene call, TRBD1, has no DNA to confirm it. CDR3 length equals 16 residues. The V gene's germline CDR1 is SGHTA and CDR2 FQGNSA. CDR3 sequence reads: CASSPNPGQGTDTQYF.

The V gene is TRBV6-5, the J gene TRBJ2-1; TCRdb gives TRBD2 as the D gene, but with no DNA this cannot be confirmed. Germline CDR1 reads MNHEY; CDR2 reads SVGAGI. CDR3 length equals 15 residues. The CDR3 protein is CATKGRTSGDNEQFF.

This sequence joins TRBV7-2 and TRBJ2-3; TCRdb indicates TRBD2, and absent DNA this call remains unverified. CDR3 length equals 15 residues. Germline V CDR1 and CDR2: SGHTA, FQGNSA. CDR3 sequence: CASSLVSAGTDTQYF.

CDR3 loop: CASSLGVGGPNEKLFF. The chain recombines TRBV12-3 or TRBV12-4 with TRBJ1-4. This CDR3 is built from 16 residues.

The rearrangement links TRBV7-2 to TRBJ2-1; no DNA is available, so the TRBD1 call from TCRdb remains unchecked. This CDR3 has 15 residues. CDR1 and CDR2 from the germline V gene are SGHTA and FQGNSA. CDR3: CASSLDRAVANEQFF. The full variable domain, its missing parts supplied by reference TRBV7-2 and TRBJ2-1, is GAGVSQSPSNKVTEKGKDVELRCDPISGHTALYWYRQSLGQGLEFLIYFQGNSAPDKSGLPSDRFSAERTGGSVSTLTIQRTQQEDSAVYLCASSLDRAVANEQFFGPGTRLTVL.

The chain recombines TRBV10-3 with TRBJ1-1; TCRdb picks TRBD1, but there is no DNA to check that call. CDR1 is ENHRY, CDR2 SYGVKD, per germline. This CDR3 has 14 amino acids. CDR3 residues: CAIKAGASNTEAFF.

The J gene is TRBJ2-1, the V gene TRBV30; TCRdb picks TRBD2, but there is no DNA to check that call. Per germline, CDR1 GTSNPN and CDR2 SVGIG (reference sequence). The CDR3 totals 15 residues. The CDR3 spells CAWSPGLAGDDEQFF.

This rearrangement joins TRBV7-2 to TRBJ2-7; TCRdb proposes TRBD2, but this gene call is untestable without DNA. This CDR3 contains 14 residues. The germline gives CDR1 SGHTA, CDR2 FQGNSA. CDR3 amino acids: CASSTTSSDYEQYF.

This chain joins TRBV14 and TRBJ2-5; TCRdb selects TRBD1, and the lack of DNA leaves this call unchecked. In germline, CDR1 is SGHDN, CDR2 FVKESK. The CDR3 length is 15 residues. The CDR3 reads CASRGHNDFPETQYF.

This sequence joins TRBV20-1 and TRBJ2-2; the TRBD1 assignment by TCRdb is unverifiable without DNA. This CDR3 is 14 amino acids long. In germline, CDR1 is DFQATT, CDR2 SNEGSKA (reference sequence). Here the CDR3 reads CSAEIQGQVGELFF.